This T cell receptor beta chain stems from a study of blood T cell repertoires in COVID-19. About the study: Donors in the United States, Italy and Spain gave samples during acute or convalescent COVID-19.

This study enrolled people aged 18 to 89 from about two dozen US geographic areas. Cohort 3 donors counted as recovered after two negative PCRs, clearance, or resolved symptoms. Study processing details: Using reference gene primer amplification, nucleated cell counts were estimated. The repertoire was sequenced with immunoSEQ multiplex PCR; TCRdb's copy has only in-frame clones and lacks some. V, J and clone size were drawn from that table, and D and trimming were deduced from the DNA. The sample records 320,000 or so clones, about 88% being singletons. Unmatched junction bases numbered 9, after V lost 5 bases and J lost 4 bases. This CDR3 is built from 15 residues. In germline, CDR1 is MDHEN, CDR2 SYDVKM.

Source material: PBMCs or T cells enriched from blood (not recorded which). The receptor was isolated from a woman aged 25-40 years who had recovered from COVID-19. The V and J genes are TRBV28 and TRBJ1-2; 8 bases are shared with TRBD1. This CDR3 is CASSGQGAFSYGYTF. CDR3 in DNA: TGTGCCAGCAGTGGACAGGGAGCCTTCAGCTATGGCTACACCTTC.